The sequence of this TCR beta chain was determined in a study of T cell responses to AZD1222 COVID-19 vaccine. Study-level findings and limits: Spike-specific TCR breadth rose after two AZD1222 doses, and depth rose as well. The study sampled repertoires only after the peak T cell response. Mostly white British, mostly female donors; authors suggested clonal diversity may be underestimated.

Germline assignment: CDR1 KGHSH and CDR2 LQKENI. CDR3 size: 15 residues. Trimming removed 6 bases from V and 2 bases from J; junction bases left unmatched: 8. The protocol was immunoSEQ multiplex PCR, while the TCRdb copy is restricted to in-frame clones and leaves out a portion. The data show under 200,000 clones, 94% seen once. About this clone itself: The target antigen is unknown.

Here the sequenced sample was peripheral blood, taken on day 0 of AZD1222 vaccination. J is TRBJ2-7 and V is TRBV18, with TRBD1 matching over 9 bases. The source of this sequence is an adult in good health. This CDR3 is CASSLSGTGTYEQYF. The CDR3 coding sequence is TGTGCCAGCTCTCTATCCGGGACAGGGACCTACGAGCAGTACTTC.